Listed here are 20 T cell receptor beta chains from one sample, sequenced in a study of T cell responses to AZD1222 COVID-19 vaccine. TCRdb's copy holds only in-frame clones and misses some; the assay was immunoSEQ multiplex PCR. The table records roughly 150,000 clones, around nine tenths of them present only once. Here the sequenced sample was peripheral blood, taken on day 0 of AZD1222 vaccination. These receptors all stem from an adult in good health.

The V and J genes are TRBV7-8 and TRBJ2-1; 14 positions agree with TRBD2. Germline assignment: CDR1 SGHVS and CDR2 FQNEAQ. The CDR3 has 18 residues. The J segment lost 2 bases and the V segment lost 5 bases, leaving 8 bases of the junction unmatched. The CDR3 sequence: CASSPGTSGSVPYNEQFF. The CDR3 DNA follows: TGTGCCAGCAGCCCCGGGACTAGCGGGAGTGTGCCCTACAATGAGCAGTTCTTC. Full variable domain (missing parts from reference TRBV7-8 and TRBJ2-1): GAGVSQSPRYKVAKRGQDVALRCDPISGHVSLFWYQQALGQGPEFLTYFQNEAQLDKSGLPSDRFFAERPEGSVSTLKIQRTQQEDSAVYLCASSPGTSGSVPYNEQFFGPGTRLTVL.

The chain combines TRBV15 with TRBJ2-4; TRBD1 or TRBD2 may be the D gene (5 bases each). CDR3 length equals 17 residues. The ends were cut back, 4 bases at V and 6 bases at J, with 22 bases in the middle. The germline V gene has CDR1 LNHNV and CDR2 YYDKDF (reference sequence). CDR3 residues: CATSTPIDKRGLNIQYF. The CDR3 bases are TGTGCCACCAGCACCCCAATAGATAAGAGGGGATTAAACATTCAGTACTTC.

This chain uses TRBV29-1 with TRBJ2-5; possible D gene TRBD2, 6 bases. CDR3 length: 12 residues. Germline V gene sequence: CDR1 SQVTM, CDR2 ANQGSEA. V dropped 3 bases and J dropped 7 bases, with 12 bases sitting between them. The CDR3 sequence: CSVEDSGRTQYF. The CDR3, as DNA: TGCAGCGTTGAGGATAGCGGCAGGACCCAGTACTTC.

The V call is TRBV27, the J call TRBJ2-1; 8 bases fit TRBD1. The germline V gene has CDR1 MNHEY and CDR2 SMNVEV (reference sequence). After removal of 4 bases from V and 8 bases from J, the junction contained 10 bases not matched to a gene. The CDR3 has 15 residues. The DNA of the CDR3 is TGTGCCAGCAGTTCTCAGGGGGCGATCGGCCATGAGCAGTTCTTC. Protein: CASSSQGAIGHEQFF.

The rearrangement uses TRBV7-9 and TRBJ1-1; TRBD1 might be the D (5 bases). The CDR3 is 16 residues long. Germline assignment: CDR1 SEHNR and CDR2 FQNEAQ (reference sequence). Trimming shortened V by 3 bases and J by 1 base, and 15 bases separated the two germline ends. CDR3 sequence reads: CASSFPQRTPNTEAFF. In DNA, the CDR3 is TGTGCCAGCAGCTTCCCTCAAAGGACACCGAACACTGAAGCTTTCTTT.

V and J are TRBV28 and TRBJ2-3; D may correspond to TRBD1 or TRBD2 (5 bases each). Trimming pared 4 bases from V and 1 base from J, leaving 12 bases between. The CDR3 extends over 15 amino acids. Germline-derived CDR1 and CDR2 are MDHEN and SYDVKM. The CDR3 protein is CASSSTGQGTDTQYF. CDR3 nucleotide sequence: TGTGCCAGCAGTTCTACGGGGCAGGGCACAGATACGCAGTATTTT.

This chain connects TRBV6-5 to TRBJ1-2, with D possibly being TRBD1 (6 bases). The CDR3 loop spans 14 amino acids. Trimming removed 6 bases from V and 7 bases from J, with 18 bases in between. Germline V gene data show CDR1 as MNHEY and CDR2 as SVGAGI. The CDR3 reads CASSPLTRGFGYTF. The CDR3 nucleotides are TGTGCCAGCAGCCCCTTAACCAGGGGCTTTGGCTACACCTTC.

The CDR3 loop is CASSLFQQGAGEQYF. In DNA form, the CDR3 reads TGTGCCAGCAGTTTATTCCAACAGGGGGCGGGGGAGCAGTACTTC. This chain links TRBV27 with TRBJ2-7, with 9 bases matching TRBD1. The J segment lost 7 bases and the V segment lost 1 base, leaving 8 bases of the junction unmatched. The germline gives CDR1 MNHEY, CDR2 SMNVEV (reference sequence). The length of the CDR3 is 15 residues.

This clone was observed a single time. The genes are TRBV19 and TRBJ2-1; the match to TRBD1 covers 9 bases. Trimming cost V 6 bases and J 4 bases; bases outside gene matches: 4. This CDR3 spans 14 amino acids. Looked up from germline, CDR1 is LNHDA and CDR2 is SQIVND (reference sequence). The CDR3 bases are TGTGCCAGTAGCGTGGGACAGGGATACAATGAGCAGTTCTTC. The encoded protein is CASSVGQGYNEQFF.

J is TRBJ2-5 and V is TRBV3-1 (or the pseudogene TRBV3-2), with 11 positions matching TRBD2. Germline V gene lookup returns CDR1 LGHDT and CDR2 YNNKEL (reference sequence). The CDR3 loop spans 19 amino acids. V lost 0 bases and J lost 5; bases outside the gene matches: 14. The chain's CDR3 is CASSQDTLAGEFLGETQYF. In DNA form, the CDR3 reads TGTGCCAGCAGCCAAGATACACTAGCGGGAGAGTTCTTGGGGGAGACCCAGTACTTC.

This clone is a singleton in its sample. The chain joins TRBV6-1 to TRBJ2-7; weak D call: TRBD2 (6 bases). The CDR3 extends over 15 amino acids. Looked up from germline, CDR1 is MNHNS and CDR2 is SASEGT. Trimming removed 3 bases at V and 2 bases at J, with 14 bases between. The CDR3 loop reads CASSDFGLAPYEQYF. Here the CDR3 DNA reads TGTGCCAGCAGTGATTTTGGCCTAGCGCCCTACGAGCAGTACTTC.

The J gene is TRBJ1-5, the V gene TRBV19; D is ambiguous. The germline CDR1 and CDR2 sequences are LNHDA and SQIVND (reference sequence). The CDR3 extends over 12 amino acids. V was trimmed by 6 bases and J by 3 bases, leaving 6 bases between them. CDR3 residues: CASRFTNQPQHF. DNA of the CDR3: TGTGCCAGTAGGTTTACCAATCAGCCCCAGCATTTT.

V gene TRBV21-1 combines with J gene TRBJ2-1; no check of the table's D call, TRBD2, against the DNA was made. TRBV21-1 is listed as a pseudogene. The CDR3 extends over 17 amino acids. The CDR3 DNA follows: TGTGCCAGCAGCTTTCGGACTAGCGGGGATTCCTACAATGAGCAGTTCTTC. This translates into CASSFRTSGDSYNEQFF.

CDR3 loop: CASSPQPPRSGANVLTF. As DNA, the CDR3 is TGTGCCAGCTCACCACAACCCCCACGGTCGGGGGCCAACGTCCTGACTTTC. The rearrangement joins TRBV18 to TRBJ2-6; D call uncertain. The germline CDR1 and CDR2 sequences are KGHSH and LQKENI. The CDR3 is 17 amino acids. Trimming cost V 1 base and J 4 bases, with 14 bases left between them. Filled out from reference TRBV18 and TRBJ2-6, the complete variable domain reads NAGVMQNPRHLVRRRGQEARLRCSPMKGHSHVYWYRQLPEEGLKFMVYLQKENIIDESGMPKERFSAEFPKEGPSILRIQQVVRGDSAAYFCASSPQPPRSGANVLTFGAGSRLTVL.

This clone was found a few times. The chain links TRBV4-2 to TRBJ2-1, with D perhaps TRBD2 (6 bases). Trimming removed 0 bases from V and 4 bases from J, with 13 bases in between. The germline gives CDR1 LGHNA, CDR2 YNFKEQ. This CDR3 contains 16 residues. The CDR3, as DNA: TGTGCCAGCAGCCAAGAATCTCCTGGGGGGTACAATGAGCAGTTCTTC. Translating gives CASSQESPGGYNEQFF.

The chain links TRBV4-2 to TRBJ1-1; unclear D gene. In germline, CDR1 is LGHNA, CDR2 YNFKEQ. Deletions cut 1 base from V and 0 bases from J, with 6 bases between. CDR3 length: 14 residues. CDR3 in DNA: TGTGCCAGCAGCCAAGGGACGGTGAACACTGAAGCTTTCTTT. This encodes CASSQGTVNTEAFF.

This chain joins TRBV29-1 and TRBJ1-1; D is uncertain. The V end was cut by 4 bases, the J end by 0 bases, with 6 bases between. The CDR3 is 12 residues long. Germline lookup yields CDR1 SQVTM and CDR2 ANQGSEA. CDR3 nucleotide sequence: TGCAGCGTTGCGGGATTGAACACTGAAGCTTTCTTT. Protein: CSVAGLNTEAFF.

Only one count was recorded for this clone. V usage is TRBV3-1 (or the pseudogene TRBV3-2) and J usage is TRBJ2-7; possibly TRBD1 for D (6 bases). Trimming cost V 10 bases and J 0 bases, with 10 bases left between them. This CDR3 is built from 12 residues. Germline V gene data show CDR1 as LGHDT and CDR2 as YNNKEL (reference sequence). The CDR3 nucleotides are TGTGCCACCTCGGACAGCTCCTACGAGCAGTACTTC. Protein sequence: CATSDSSYEQYF.

Written as DNA, the CDR3 is TGTGCCAGCAGCTTGTTACGATCCACAGGGAGGCACAATGAGCAGTTCTTC. It specifies CASSLLRSTGRHNEQFF. The chain couples TRBV5-8 to TRBJ2-1; the D gene could be TRBD1 or TRBD2 (6 bases each). CDR3 length: 17 residues. The V gene lost 1 base and the J gene lost 5 bases, with 19 bases spanning the gap. CDR1 and CDR2 from the germline V gene are SGHTS and YDEGEE.

The CDR3 nucleotides are TGTGCCAGTAGTATAACAGGGCACGGGGCCAACGTCCTGACTTTC. Amino acid sequence: CASSITGHGANVLTF. This chain joins TRBV19 and TRBJ2-6; possibly TRBD1 for D (6 bases). V was cut by 2 bases and J by 4 bases, with 9 bases left in between. Germline V gives CDR1 LNHDA, CDR2 SQIVND (reference sequence). The CDR3 runs to 15 residues.